A selection of T cell receptor beta chains follows, all from one sample in a study of early T cells in non-severe SARS-CoV-2 infection. One entry per CDR3 protein, called by TCRdb with MiXCR from the 5' RACE reads. This sample has some 87,000 distinct CDR3 sequences, with 12% found just once. The specimen was whole blood. All receptors derive from an adult who was a healthcare worker with PCR-confirmed SARS-CoV-2 infection or an uninfected control (not recorded which). CDR3s include the opening cysteine and the closing phenylalanine or tryptophan. Each record gives: V gene, J gene, clone size, D gene, CDR3 DNA, CDR3 protein. A D gene is named only where the DNA matches it firmly. Size is omitted from some rows. Given values are once, few, many or a class for expanded clones.

TRBV2	TRBJ2-2	-	-	TGTGCCAGCAGTGAAGGGTATAGGAACACCGGGGAGCTGTTTTTT	CASSEGYRNTGELFF
TRBV20-1	TRBJ1-1	-	-	TGTAGTGCCCCAGAGACAGGACCGAACACTGAAGCTTTCTTT	CSAPETGPNTEAFF
TRBV7-2	TRBJ1-5	few	-	TGTGCCAGCAGCCCCCTGGGGGGCGCCCTTAGCAATCAGCCCCAGCATTTT	CASSPLGGALSNQPQHF
TRBV18	TRBJ2-6	-	-	TGTGCCAGCTCACCACAGCAGTCAGGGGCTGGGGCCAACGTCCTGACTTTC	CASSPQQSGAGANVLTF
TRBV28	TRBJ1-4	few	-	TGTGCCACCGGATCAGGGTTCTTTAATGAAAAACTGTTTTTT	CATGSGFFNEKLFF
TRBV7-3	TRBJ2-3	-	TRBD2	TGTGCCAGCAGCCGGTCGCCTAGCGGGAGTACAGATACGCAGTATTTT	CASSRSPSGSTDTQYF
TRBV7-9	TRBJ1-4	many	-	TGTGCCAGCCAGGCGTCCCAGCTACCAAATGAAAAACTGTTTTTT	CASQASQLPNEKLFF
TRBV7-6	TRBJ1-4	few	-	TGTGCCAGCAGTTCAGATAGGGAGGAAAAACTGTTTTTT	CASSSDREEKLFF
TRBV5-4	TRBJ2-7	-	TRBD2	TGTGCCAGCAGCCTTGGGACTAGCGGGACCTACGAGCAGTACTTC	CASSLGTSGTYEQYF
TRBV6-5	TRBJ2-2	-	TRBD2	TGTGCCAGCACGACTAGCGGGTTCCCTGGGGGCACCGGGGAGCTGTTTTTT	CASTTSGFPGGTGELFF
TRBV9	TRBJ1-1	many	-	TGTGCCAGCAGCGCGGAGGTCAGAGATAACACTGAAGCTTTCTTT	CASSAEVRDNTEAFF
TRBV29-1	TRBJ1-2	-	-	TGCAGCGTTGAAGATCAGAGACCCCTGGATGGCTACACCTTC	CSVEDQRPLDGYTF
TRBV20-1	TRBJ2-5	many	TRBD1	TGCAGTGCCCCACCGGGACAGAAGGGGGAGACCCAGTACTTC	CSAPPGQKGETQYF
TRBV7-2	TRBJ2-1	few	TRBD2	TGTGCCAGCAGCTCGCGGGGAGCGGGAGGGGTTCATGAGCAGTTCTTC	CASSSRGAGGVHEQFF
TRBV19	TRBJ1-1	-	-	TGTGCCAGTAGCCCCCGGGGGTGGAACACTGAAGCTTTCTTT	CASSPRGWNTEAFF
TRBV12-5	TRBJ1-5	-	-	TGTGCTAGTGGCCCCGACAGGTCCACCAATCAGCCCCAGCATTTT	CASGPDRSTNQPQHF
TRBV10-3	TRBJ2-2	-	-	TGTGCCATAGCGGAGATCCGAAACACCGGGGAGCTGTTTTTT	CAIAEIRNTGELFF
TRBV5-1	TRBJ2-2	few	-	TGCGCCAGCAGCTGGCGGGTTGCGACCGGGGAGCTGTTTTTT	CASSWRVATGELFF
TRBV9	TRBJ2-1	-	TRBD2	TGTGCCAGCAGCGCCCTAGCGGGGGACGTTTACAATGAGCAGTTCTTC	CASSALAGDVYNEQFF
TRBV14	TRBJ2-5	-	-	TGTGCCAGCAGGGTGAGAGCTTCAGAGACCCAGTACTTC	CASRVRASETQYF
TRBV7-3	TRBJ2-5	few	TRBD2	TGTGCCAGCAGCTTAACTCCTAGCGGGGAGACCCAGTACTTC	CASSLTPSGETQYF
TRBV29-1	TRBJ2-1	many	TRBD2	TGCAGCGTTGAGCCGGGAGGAGACAATGAGCAGTTCTTC	CSVEPGGDNEQFF
TRBV7-3	TRBJ2-2	-	-	TGTGCCAGCAGCCCCGCGCCCGGGGAGCTGTTTTTT	CASSPAPGELFF
TRBV27	TRBJ1-5	many	-	TGTGCCAGCAGTGGGCGGAGGATTGGCAATCAGCCCCAGCATTTT	CASSGRRIGNQPQHF
TRBV18	TRBJ1-1	few	TRBD1	TGTGCCAGCACACCACCACAGGGGGCTCGACCGAACACTGAAGCTTTCTTT	CASTPPQGARPNTEAFF
TRBV7-6	TRBJ2-2	many	TRBD1	TGTGCCAGCAGCCAAACCCCAGGGGGCGGGGAGCTGTTTTTT	CASSQTPGGGELFF
TRBV5-5	TRBJ2-7	few	-	TGTGCCAGCAGCTTCCCGACCCTCGGGGAGCAGTACTTC	CASSFPTLGEQYF